These 18 T cell receptor beta chains share one sample of origin, sequenced in a study of cytomegalovirus exposure and HLA in healthy donors. 60 Vbeta and 13 Jbeta primers were used in PCR. The table came from immunoSEQ multiplex PCR; TCRdb's copy has only in-frame clones and leaves some out. Seen here are some 150,000 clones, 80% to 90% observed once, and the top ten hold 2% to 2.5%. Material: PBMCs. All receptors derive from a woman younger than 35 in good health and CMV-seronegative.

This clone appeared a single time. The chain uses TRBV4-1 and TRBJ2-5; 11 positions agree with TRBD2. The CDR3 has 17 residues. CDR1 MGHRA and CDR2 YSYEKL come from the germline V gene. Trimming at V came to 1 base and at J to 2 bases, leaving 6 bases not matched to a gene. CDR3: CASSQGLAGGQQETQYF. In DNA, the CDR3 is TGCGCCAGCAGCCAAGGGCTAGCGGGAGGCCAGCAAGAGACCCAGTACTTC.

The V gene is TRBV16, the J gene TRBJ1-6; weak D call: TRBD1 (6 bases). CDR1 is KGHSY and CDR2 is FQNENV in the germline V gene. The CDR3 is 15 amino acids. Trimming stripped 4 bases from V and 7 bases from J, with 14 bases between. Here the CDR3 reads CASSPTRQGNSPLHF. Here the CDR3 DNA reads TGTGCCAGCAGCCCAACAAGGCAGGGGAATTCACCCCTCCACTTT. The variable domain in full, with the rest retrieved from reference TRBV16 and TRBJ1-6, is GEEVAQTPKHLVRGEGQKAKLYCAPIKGHSYVFWYQQVLKNEFKFLISFQNENVFDETGMPKERFSAKCLPNSPCSLEIQATKLEDSAVYFCASSPTRQGNSPLHFGNGTRLTVT.

This chain joins TRBV30 and TRBJ1-5; D not resolved. Germline V CDR1 and CDR2: GTSNPN, SVGIG (reference sequence). The CDR3 is 13 residues long. V was cut by 1 base and J by 0 bases, with 4 bases left in between. DNA of the CDR3: TGTGCCTGGAGTGGGCTTAGCAATCAGCCCCAGCATTTT. Its translation is CAWSGLSNQPQHF. Drawing the rest from reference TRBV30 and TRBJ1-5, the complete variable domain is SQTIHQWPATLVQPVGSPLSLECTVEGTSNPNLYWYRQAAGRGLQLLFYSVGIGQISSEVPQNLSASRPQDRQFILSSKKLLLSDSGFYLCAWSGLSNQPQHFGDGTRLSIL.

The chain employs TRBV10-1 and TRBJ2-7; weak D call: TRBD1 (6 bases). Trimming took off 3 bases at V and 4 bases at J, with 7 bases between the two ends. Germline V gives CDR1 WNHNN, CDR2 SYGVQD (reference sequence). The CDR3 is made up of 12 amino acids. The CDR3 nucleotides read TGCGCCAGCAGTGAACAGGGATACGAGCAGTACTTC. Its protein product is CASSEQGYEQYF.

This chain connects TRBV28 to TRBJ2-5, with D possibly matching TRBD2 (6 bases). The J call is in doubt because the DNA end fits TRBJ2-7 better. Per germline, CDR1 MDHEN and CDR2 SYDVKM. The CDR3 totals 14 residues. CDR3 protein: CASSAPGATYEQYF. CDR3 nucleotides: TGTGCCAGCAGTGCCCCGGGAGCTACCTACGAGCAGTACTTC.

The V call is TRBV25-1, the J call TRBJ2-7; 8 bases are a match to TRBD2. V lost 7 bases and J lost 8; bases outside the gene matches: 19. The CDR3 contains 16 residues. Germline V gene data show CDR1 as MGHDK and CDR2 as SYGVNS. DNA of the CDR3: TGTGCCAGCAATGGTCCCTTCGCCGGGGGGGTTTGGAAGCAGTACTTC. Amino acids: CASNGPFAGGVWKQYF.

The V gene is TRBV28, the J gene TRBJ2-3, with D unclear. The CDR3 totals 13 residues. In germline, CDR1 is MDHEN, CDR2 SYDVKM. The V and J ends lost 4 bases and 5 bases respectively, with 10 bases between them. The CDR3, as DNA: TGTGCCAGCAGTTCTTTTCGCGTAGATACGCAGTATTTT. Translating gives CASSSFRVDTQYF.

This chain joins TRBV6-1 and TRBJ2-3; 10 bases map to TRBD1. Germline V CDR1 and CDR2: MNHNS, SASEGT. With 3 bases clipped from V and 4 bases from J, the junction kept 7 bases outside the gene matches. The CDR3 is made up of 16 amino acids. The CDR3 nucleotides read TGTGCCAGCAGTGACGACAGGGGGCGCTCGGCAGATACGCAGTATTTT. It translates to CASSDDRGRSADTQYF.

The chain employs TRBV6-1 and TRBJ1-2, with TRBD1 as a possible D gene (6 bases). Per germline, CDR1 MNHNS and CDR2 SASEGT. The CDR3 length is 16 residues. The V end was cut by 4 bases, the J end by 3 bases, with 18 bases between. The CDR3 nucleotides are TGTGCCAGCAGTGCCCGACAGGAGAGTGCCTACTATGGCTACACCTTC. Protein: CASSARQESAYYGYTF.

The rearrangement links TRBV18 to TRBJ1-1, with D maybe TRBD1 (5 bases). Germline V gene lookup returns CDR1 KGHSH and CDR2 LQKENI. This CDR3 spans 16 amino acids. V shed 7 bases and J shed 2 bases, with 20 bases lying between them. The CDR3 DNA reads as TGTGCCAGCTTGGCGGGGTGGGGCGGATTTAACACTGAAGCTTTCTTT. This codes for CASLAGWGGFNTEAFF.

The rearrangement joins TRBV19 to TRBJ1-2; 7 positions match TRBD1. After removal of 3 bases from V and 8 bases from J, the junction contained 3 bases not matched to a gene. Germline values: CDR1 LNHDA, CDR2 SQIVND (reference sequence). The CDR3 covers 12 residues. The CDR3 coding sequence is TGTGCCAGTAGTATTAACAGGGGAGGCTACACCTTC. Its protein is CASSINRGGYTF.

This clone is a singleton in its sample. The chain couples TRBV4-3 to TRBJ2-3, with 11 bases fitting TRBD2. CDR1 and CDR2 from the germline V gene are LGHNA and YSLEER. The CDR3 loop spans 15 amino acids. V shed 4 bases, J shed 1 base, and the junction held 1 base outside the gene matches. The chain's CDR3 is CASSLSGGGTDTQYF. CDR3 bases: TGCGCCAGCAGCCTTAGCGGGGGGGGCACAGATACGCAGTATTTT.

The chain has TRBV28 and TRBJ1-2, with TRBD1 as a possible D gene (5 bases). The germline CDR1 and CDR2 sequences are MDHEN and SYDVKM. Trimming stripped 6 bases from V and 8 bases from J, with 16 bases between. This CDR3 is built from 13 residues. The CDR3 region has the DNA TGTGCCAGCAGACCGCCAGGGCGCGAGGGCTACACCTTC. Translation: CASRPPGREGYTF.

The chain employs TRBV7-2 and TRBJ1-1; D perhaps matches TRBD1 (6 bases). The CDR3 contains 14 residues. CDR1 SGHTA and CDR2 FQGNSA come from the germline V gene. Trimming left V 1 base short and J 5 bases short, with 11 bases between. CDR3 sequence reads: CASSLGGGATEAFF. In nucleotides, the CDR3 is TGTGCCAGCAGCTTAGGTGGGGGCGCGACTGAAGCTTTCTTT.

This chain connects TRBV4-1 to TRBJ1-5; 9 nucleotides match TRBD1. J lost 0 bases, V lost 3 bases, and 6 bases had no gene match. The CDR3 extends over 17 amino acids. Germline-derived CDR1 and CDR2 are MGHRA and YSYEKL. CDR3 residues: CASSQLQGAVSNQPQHF. In nucleotides, the CDR3 is TGCGCCAGCAGCCAGTTACAGGGGGCGGTTAGCAATCAGCCCCAGCATTTT.

The V call is TRBV18, the J call TRBJ2-3, with 10 bases lining up with TRBD2. This CDR3 contains 15 residues. Germline V lookup: CDR1 KGHSH, CDR2 LQKENI. Trimming removed 5 bases from V and 2 bases from J; junction bases left unmatched: 4. The CDR3 reads CASSSLAGDTDTQYF. The CDR3 DNA sequence: TGTGCCAGCTCATCTCTAGCGGGGGACACAGATACGCAGTATTTT.

The chain links TRBV10-1 to TRBJ1-3; tentatively, D is TRBD1 (6 bases). The CDR3 consists of 14 residues. Looked up from germline, CDR1 is WNHNN and CDR2 is SYGVQD (reference sequence). V dropped 3 bases and J dropped 3 bases, with 9 bases sitting between them. The CDR3 region is CASSENRDGNTIYF. In nucleotides, the CDR3 is TGCGCCAGCAGTGAAAACAGGGATGGAAACACCATATATTTT.

CDR3 in amino acids: CASSLGSKAGQETQYF. The CDR3 DNA reads TGCGCCAGCAGCTTGGGTTCGAAGGCAGGGCAAGAGACCCAGTACTTC. The rearrangement joins TRBV5-1 to TRBJ2-5; D is perhaps TRBD1 (5 bases). The V end was cut by 0 bases, the J end by 2 bases, with 14 bases between. Germline V CDR1 and CDR2: SGHRS, YFSETQ. The CDR3 sequence is 16 residues long.